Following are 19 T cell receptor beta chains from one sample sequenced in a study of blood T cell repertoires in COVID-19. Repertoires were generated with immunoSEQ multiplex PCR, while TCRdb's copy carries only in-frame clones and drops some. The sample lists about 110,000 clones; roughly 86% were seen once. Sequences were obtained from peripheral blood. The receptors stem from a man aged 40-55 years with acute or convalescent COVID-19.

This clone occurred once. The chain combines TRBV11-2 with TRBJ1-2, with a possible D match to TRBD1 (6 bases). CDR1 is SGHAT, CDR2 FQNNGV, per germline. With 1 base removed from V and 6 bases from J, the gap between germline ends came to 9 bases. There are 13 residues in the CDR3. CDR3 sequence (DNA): TGTGCCAGCAGCTTAGCGGGGGGCAATGGCTACACCTTC. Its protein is CASSLAGGNGYTF.

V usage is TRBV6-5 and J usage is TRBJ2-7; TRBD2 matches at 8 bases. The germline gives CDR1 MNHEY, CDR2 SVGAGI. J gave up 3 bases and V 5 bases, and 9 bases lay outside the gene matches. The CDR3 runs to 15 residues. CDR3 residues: CASSILSGEHYEQYF. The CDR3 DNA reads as TGTGCCAGCAGTATCCTTAGCGGGGAACACTACGAGCAGTACTTC.

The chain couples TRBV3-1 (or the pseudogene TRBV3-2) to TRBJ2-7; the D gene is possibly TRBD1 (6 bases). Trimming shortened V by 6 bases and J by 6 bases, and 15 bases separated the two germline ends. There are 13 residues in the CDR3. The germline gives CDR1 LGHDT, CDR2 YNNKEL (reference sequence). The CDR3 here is CASRRNRDGEQYF. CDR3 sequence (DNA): TGTGCCAGCAGAAGGAACAGGGACGGCGAGCAGTACTTC.

The CDR3 here is CAIMVGQGVHWEQYF. The CDR3 DNA reads as TGTGCCATCATGGTCGGACAGGGGGTCCATTGGGAGCAGTACTTC. V is TRBV10-3 and J is TRBJ2-7; 10 nucleotides align to TRBD1. This CDR3 is built from 15 residues. With V trimmed by 7 bases and J by 7 bases, 13 bases remained unmatched. The germline gives CDR1 ENHRY, CDR2 SYGVKD.

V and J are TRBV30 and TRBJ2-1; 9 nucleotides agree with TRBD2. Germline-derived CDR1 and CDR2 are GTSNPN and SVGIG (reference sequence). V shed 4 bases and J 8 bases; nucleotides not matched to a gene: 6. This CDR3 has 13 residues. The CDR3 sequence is CAWIPSGVYEQFF. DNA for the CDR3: TGTGCCTGGATCCCTAGCGGGGTGTATGAGCAGTTCTTC.

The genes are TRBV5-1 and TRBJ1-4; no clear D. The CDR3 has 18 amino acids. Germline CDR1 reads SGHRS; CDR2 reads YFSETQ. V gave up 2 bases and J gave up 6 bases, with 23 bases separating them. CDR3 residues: CASSFGDRRVIKDEKLFF. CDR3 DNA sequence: TGCGCCAGCAGCTTTGGGGATAGGCGGGTAATTAAGGATGAAAAACTGTTTTTT. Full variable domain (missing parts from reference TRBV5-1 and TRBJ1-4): KAGVTQTPRYLIKTRGQQVTLSCSPISGHRSVSWYQQTPGQGLQFLFEYFSETQRNKGNFPGRFSGRQFSNSRSEMNVSTLELGDSALYLCASSFGDRRVIKDEKLFFGSGTQLSVL.

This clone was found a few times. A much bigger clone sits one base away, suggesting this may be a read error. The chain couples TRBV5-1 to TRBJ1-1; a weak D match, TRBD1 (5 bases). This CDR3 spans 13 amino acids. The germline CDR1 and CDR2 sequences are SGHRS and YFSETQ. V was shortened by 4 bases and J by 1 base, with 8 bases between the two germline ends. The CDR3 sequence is CASSPDTNTEAFF. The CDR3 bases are TGCGCCAGCAGCCCGGACACGAACACTGAAGCTTTCTTT.

This chain's CDR3 is CASSDKFASGTDTQYF. CDR3 coding DNA: TGTGCCAGCAGTGACAAGTTCGCTAGCGGCACAGATACGCAGTATTTT. The genes are TRBV6-1 and TRBJ2-3; the D gene is possibly TRBD2 (6 bases). Trimming took 3 bases from V and 1 from J, leaving 14 bases between them. There are 16 residues in the CDR3. In germline, CDR1 is MNHNS, CDR2 SASEGT.

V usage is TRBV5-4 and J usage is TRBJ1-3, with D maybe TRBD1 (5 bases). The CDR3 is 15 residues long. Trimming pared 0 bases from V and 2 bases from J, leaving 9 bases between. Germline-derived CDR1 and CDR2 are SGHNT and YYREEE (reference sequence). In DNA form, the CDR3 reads TGTGCCAGCAGCTTGGGACAGATTCCTGGAAACACCATATATTTT. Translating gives CASSLGQIPGNTIYF. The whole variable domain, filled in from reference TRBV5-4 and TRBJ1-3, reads ETGVTQSPTHLIKTRGQQVTLRCSSQSGHNTVSWYQQALGQGPQFIFQYYREEENGRGNFPPRFSGLQFPNYSSELNVNALELDDSALYLCASSLGQIPGNTIYFGEGSWLTVV.

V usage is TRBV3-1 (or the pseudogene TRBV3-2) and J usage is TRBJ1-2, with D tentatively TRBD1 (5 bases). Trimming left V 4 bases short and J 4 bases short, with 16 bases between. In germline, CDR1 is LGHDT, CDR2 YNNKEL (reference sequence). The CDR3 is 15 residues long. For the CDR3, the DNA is TGTGCCAGCAGCCCGATGCAGGGTAGCTCCTATGGCTACACCTTC. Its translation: CASSPMQGSSYGYTF.

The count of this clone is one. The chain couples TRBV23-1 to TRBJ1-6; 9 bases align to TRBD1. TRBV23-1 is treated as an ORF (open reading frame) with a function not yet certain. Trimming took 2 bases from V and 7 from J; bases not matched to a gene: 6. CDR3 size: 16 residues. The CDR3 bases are TGCGCCAGCAGTCAAGGACAGGGGCGAGGGAATTCACCCCTCCACTTT. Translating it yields CASSQGQGRGNSPLHF.

The CDR3 DNA sequence: TGTGCCAGCAGTTTAATATCCACCGGGGAGCTGTTTTTT. This translates into CASSLISTGELFF. The gene calls are TRBV27 and TRBJ2-2; D is undetermined. Germline V gene data show CDR1 as MNHEY and CDR2 as SMNVEV (reference sequence). V lost 2 bases and J 4 bases, leaving 5 bases between the germline ends. The length of the CDR3 is 13 residues.

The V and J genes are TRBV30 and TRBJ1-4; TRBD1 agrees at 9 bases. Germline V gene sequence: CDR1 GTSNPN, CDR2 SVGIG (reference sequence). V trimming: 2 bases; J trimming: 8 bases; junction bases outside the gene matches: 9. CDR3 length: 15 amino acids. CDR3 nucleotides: TGTGCCTGGAGTTTGGGGACAGGGCCCACCGAAAAACTGTTTTTT. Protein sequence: CAWSLGTGPTEKLFF.

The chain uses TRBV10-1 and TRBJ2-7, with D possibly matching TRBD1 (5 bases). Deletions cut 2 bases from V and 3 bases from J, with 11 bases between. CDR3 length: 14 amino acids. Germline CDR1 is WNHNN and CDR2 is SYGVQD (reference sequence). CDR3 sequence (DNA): TGCGCCAGCAGTGAGAGAGACAGACTCTACGAGCAGTACTTC. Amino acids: CASSERDRLYEQYF.

CDR3 nucleotides: TGTGCCAGCACCCACAGCGGGGGGGCTGAATTCGAGACCCAGTACTTC. Translation gives CASTHSGGAEFETQYF. The gene calls are TRBV6-6 and TRBJ2-5; 10 positions agree with TRBD2. There are 16 residues in the CDR3. The germline CDR1 and CDR2 sequences are MNHNY and SVGAGI (reference sequence). The ends lost 7 bases at V and 5 bases at J; junction bases unmatched: 13.

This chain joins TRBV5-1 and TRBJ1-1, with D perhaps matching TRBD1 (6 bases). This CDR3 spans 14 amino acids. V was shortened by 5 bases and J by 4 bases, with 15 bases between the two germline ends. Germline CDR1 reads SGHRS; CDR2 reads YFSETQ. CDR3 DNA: TGCGCCAGCAGAGAACAGGGTTCGAGCACTGAAGCTTTCTTT. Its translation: CASREQGSSTEAFF.

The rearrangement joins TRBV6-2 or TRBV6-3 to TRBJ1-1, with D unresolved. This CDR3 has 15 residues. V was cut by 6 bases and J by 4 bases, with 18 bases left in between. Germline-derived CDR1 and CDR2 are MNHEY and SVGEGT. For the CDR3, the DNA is TGTGCCAGCAGCCCAAACCGGGATCGGAGCACTGAAGCTTTCTTT. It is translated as CASSPNRDRSTEAFF.

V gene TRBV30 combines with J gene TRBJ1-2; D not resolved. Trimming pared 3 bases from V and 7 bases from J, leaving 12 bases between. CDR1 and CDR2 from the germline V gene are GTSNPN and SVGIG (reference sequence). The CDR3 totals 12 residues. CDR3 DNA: TGTGCCTGGAGGGCGGAAGGCGGTGGCTACACCTTC. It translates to CAWRAEGGGYTF.

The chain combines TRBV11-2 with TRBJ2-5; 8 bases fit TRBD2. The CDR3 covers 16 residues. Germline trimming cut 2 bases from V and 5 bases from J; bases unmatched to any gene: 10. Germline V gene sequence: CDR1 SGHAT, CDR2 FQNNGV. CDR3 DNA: TGTGCCAGCAGCTTATTGGCGGGGGGCATGGAGGAGACCCAGTACTTC. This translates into CASSLLAGGMEETQYF.